This T cell receptor beta chain was profiled in a study of cytomegalovirus exposure and HLA in healthy donors. General study findings and limits: An analysis was carried out later, and it reportedly showed fewer N-insertions in an Asian-associated ancestry cluster than the approximately 610-donor mean. It was 150 to 200 TCR beta chains that were listed as cytomegalovirus-associated. At a 0.05 false discovery rate, a later analysis found approximately 17,000 TCR beta sequences to be associated with HLA alleles. The authors excluded some V segments, including TRBV6-2 and TRBV6-3, as indistinguishable.

The CDR3 spans 16 residues. V trimming: 5 bases; J trimming: 9 bases; junction bases outside the gene matches: 9. From germline, CDR1 is SGHAT and CDR2 FQNNGV. Researchers ran the PCR with 60 Vbeta and 13 Jbeta primers. The protocol was immunoSEQ multiplex PCR, while the TCRdb copy is restricted to in-frame clones and leaves out a portion. The sample features 100,000 to 150,000 clones, with under 2% in its top ten. As regards this clone: Its antigen is as yet unknown.

Sequencing used PBMCs. The chain couples TRBV11-2 to TRBJ1-6; TRBD1 matches at 11 bases. The TCR sequence derives from a man younger than 35 in good health and CMV-seronegative. CDR3 protein: CASSPIRGTGGSPLHF. The CDR3 nucleotides read TGTGCCAGCAGCCCCATTAGAGGGACAGGGGGTTCACCCCTCCACTTT.